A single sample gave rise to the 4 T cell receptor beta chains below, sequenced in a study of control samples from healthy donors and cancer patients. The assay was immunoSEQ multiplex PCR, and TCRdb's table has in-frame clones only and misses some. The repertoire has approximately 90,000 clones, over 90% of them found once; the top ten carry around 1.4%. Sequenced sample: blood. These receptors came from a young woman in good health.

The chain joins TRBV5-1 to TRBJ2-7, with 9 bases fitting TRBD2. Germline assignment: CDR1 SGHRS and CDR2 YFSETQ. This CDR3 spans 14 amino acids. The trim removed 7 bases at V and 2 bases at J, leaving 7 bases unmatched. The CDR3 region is CASGPGLATYEQYF. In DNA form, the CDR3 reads TGCGCCAGCGGCCCGGGACTAGCCACCTACGAGCAGTACTTC.

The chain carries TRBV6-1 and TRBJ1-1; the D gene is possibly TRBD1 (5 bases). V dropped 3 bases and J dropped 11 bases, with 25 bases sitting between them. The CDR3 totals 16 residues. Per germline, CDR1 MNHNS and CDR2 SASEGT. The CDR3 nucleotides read TGTGCCAGCAGTGAGATGAGCGGGGCAGGGTCGATCACCGCTTTCTTT. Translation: CASSEMSGAGSITAFF.

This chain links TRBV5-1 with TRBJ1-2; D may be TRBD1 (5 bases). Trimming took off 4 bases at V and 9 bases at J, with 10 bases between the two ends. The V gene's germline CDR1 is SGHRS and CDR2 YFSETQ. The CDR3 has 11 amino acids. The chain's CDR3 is CASSRDSSYTF. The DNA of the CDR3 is TGCGCCAGCAGCCGGGACTCAAGCTACACCTTC.

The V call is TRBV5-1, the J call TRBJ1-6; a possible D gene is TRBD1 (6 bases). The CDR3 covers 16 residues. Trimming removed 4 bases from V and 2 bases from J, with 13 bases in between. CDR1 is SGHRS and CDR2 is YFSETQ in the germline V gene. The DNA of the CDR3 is TGCGCCAGCAGCGAACAGGGTTCTGCCTATAATTCACCCCTCCACTTT. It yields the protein CASSEQGSAYNSPLHF.